The 9 T cell receptor beta chains reported below all come from one sample, sequenced in a study of T cells in Graves' hyperthyroidism and ophthalmopathy. The investigators amplified TCR beta CDR3 regions from RNA transcripts. When the TCR CDR3 underwent first-round RT-PCR, the HTBI primer set was used. TCRdb re-called the multiplex PCR reads with MiXCR, one entry per CDR3 protein. The table lists around 480,000 distinct CDR3 sequences, about 15% of them singletons. The sequenced sample was blood. The receptor set was obtained from a woman under 30 with Graves' hyperthyroidism.

This clonotype was counted many times. One end of the junction is discordant with germline, which a read error may explain. The rearrangement uses TRBV10-3 and TRBJ2-1; 7 bases agree with TRBD2. The CDR3 loop spans 14 amino acids. CDR1 and CDR2 from the germline V gene are ENHRY and SYGVKD. As DNA, the CDR3 is TGTGCCATCAGTGGCCGGGACTACGACAAGGAGCAGTTCTTC. Translating it yields CAISGRDYDKEQFF.

This clonotype has ten or more counts. V and J are TRBV28 and TRBJ2-3, with D possibly TRBD2 on 5 matching bases. Germline CDR1 is MDHEN and CDR2 is SYDVKM. Trimming removed 2 bases at V and 8 bases at J, with 23 bases between. The CDR3 has 17 residues. CDR3 amino acids: CASSLGPGSGQAGTQYF. As DNA, the CDR3 is TGTGCCAGCAGTTTAGGACCGGGGAGCGGCCAGGCGGGTACGCAGTATTTT.

The CDR3 sequence is CASGLGGEPQHF. In nucleotides, the CDR3 is TGTGCTAGTGGTTTGGGGGGGGAGCCCCAGCATTTT. This chain links TRBV12-5 with TRBJ1-5; D may be TRBD1 (5 bases). This CDR3 contains 12 residues. The germline gives CDR1 LGHNT, CDR2 FRNRAP. V was trimmed by 1 base and J by 8 bases, leaving 6 bases between them. Combining the CDR3 with reference TRBV12-5 and TRBJ1-5 gives the whole variable domain DARVTQTPRHKVTEMGQEVTMRCQPILGHNTVFWYRQTMMQGLELLAYFRNRAPLDDSGMPKDRFSAEMPDATLATLKIQPSEPRDSAVYFCASGLGGEPQHFGDGTRLSIL.

This clonotype appeared many times. The V gene is TRBV30, the J gene TRBJ1-6; D perhaps matches TRBD1 (5 bases). Per germline, CDR1 GTSNPN and CDR2 SVGIG (reference sequence). The CDR3 consists of 14 residues. V gave up 8 bases and J gave up 7 bases, with 18 bases separating them. The chain's CDR3 is CAARRGGWNSPLHF. In DNA form, the CDR3 reads TGTGCCGCCCGCCGGGGGGGTTGGAATTCACCCCTCCACTTT.

This clonotype was picked up many times. The V and J genes are TRBV24-1 and TRBJ2-2; tentative D call: TRBD2 (6 bases). Germline assignment: CDR1 KGHDR and CDR2 SFDVKD. The CDR3 covers 15 residues. The V gene lost 9 bases and the J gene lost 0 bases, with 13 bases spanning the gap. As DNA, the CDR3 is TGTGCCACCCTCCCGGGGGATTCGAACACCGGGGAGCTGTTTTTT. Its translation is CATLPGDSNTGELFF.

This clonotype was seen a handful of times. The chain couples TRBV18 to TRBJ2-7; possible D gene TRBD1, 6 bases. There are 15 residues in the CDR3. Germline lookup yields CDR1 KGHSH and CDR2 LQKENI. V was pared by 2 bases and J by 0 bases, with 11 bases between. This CDR3 reads CASSPTRGHSYEQYV. CDR3 DNA: TGTGCCAGCTCACCAACACGGGGACACTCCTACGAGCAGTACGTC.

This clonotype was observed many times. CDR3 loop: CASSLEDLAGITDTQYF. The CDR3 bases are TGTGCCAGCAGTTTAGAAGACTTAGCGGGAATAACAGATACGCAGTATTTT. V gene TRBV12-3 or TRBV12-4 combines with J gene TRBJ2-3; TRBD2 matches 8 bases. The CDR3 has 17 residues. V shed 1 base and J 3 bases; nucleotides not matched to a gene: 9.

V gene TRBV18 combines with J gene TRBJ2-1; a possible D gene is TRBD2 (5 bases). The V and J ends lost 4 bases and 6 bases respectively, with 13 bases between them. In germline, CDR1 is KGHSH, CDR2 LQKENI. The CDR3 has 14 residues. DNA of the CDR3: TGTGCCAGCTCACAGAGTCCTAGCAGCAATGAGCAGTTCTTC. As protein: CASSQSPSSNEQFF.

This clonotype was detected many times. The chain combines TRBV7-9 with TRBJ2-1, with TRBD2 matching over 11 bases. Trimming cost V 0 bases and J 7 bases; bases outside gene matches: 5. The germline CDR1 and CDR2 sequences are SEHNR and FQNEAQ (reference sequence). This CDR3 spans 16 amino acids. The DNA of the CDR3 is TGTGCCAGCAGCTTAGCCCAGGGACTAGCGGCGAATGAGCAGTTCTTC. Translating it yields CASSLAQGLAANEQFF.